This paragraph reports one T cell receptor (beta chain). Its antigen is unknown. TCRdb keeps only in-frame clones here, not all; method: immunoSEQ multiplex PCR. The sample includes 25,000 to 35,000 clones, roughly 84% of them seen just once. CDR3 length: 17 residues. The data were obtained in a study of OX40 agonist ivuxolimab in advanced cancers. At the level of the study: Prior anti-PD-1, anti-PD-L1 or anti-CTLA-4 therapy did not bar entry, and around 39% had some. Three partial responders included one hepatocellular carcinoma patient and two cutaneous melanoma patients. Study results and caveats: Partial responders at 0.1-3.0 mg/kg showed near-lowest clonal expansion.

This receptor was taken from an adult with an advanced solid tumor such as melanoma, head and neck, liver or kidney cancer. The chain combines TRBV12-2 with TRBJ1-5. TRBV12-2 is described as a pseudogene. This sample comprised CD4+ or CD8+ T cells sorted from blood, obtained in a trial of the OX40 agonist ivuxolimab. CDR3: CASRLAPGRGGNQPQHF. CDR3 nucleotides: TGTGCAAGTCGCTTAGCGCCGGGCCGGGGCGGCAATCAGCCCCAGCATTTT.